Sequencing of this TCR beta chain was carried out in a study of blood T cell repertoires in COVID-19. Whole-study context: From T cells, B-cell-depleted T cells, or PBMCs came the material, which was cDNA or gDNA.

Followed longitudinally, the Seattle patients had been enrolled during active infection. Profiling relied on immunoSEQ multiplex PCR, and the TCRdb table lists in-frame clones only, not all of them. The data show tens of thousands of clones, approximately 84% seen once. The CDR3 length is 17 residues. V lost 0 bases and J 0 bases, leaving 12 bases between the germline ends. Germline-derived CDR1 and CDR2 are LNHNV and YYDKDF (reference sequence). The rearrangement joins TRBV15 to TRBJ1-5; unclear D gene. The sequencing sample was made of peripheral blood. This TCR came from a man between 40 and 49 years old with COVID-19, enrolled during active disease. The CDR3: CATSRDQMDYSNQPQHF. In nucleotides, the CDR3 is TGTGCCACCAGCAGAGATCAGATGGACTATAGCAATCAGCCCCAGCATTTT.